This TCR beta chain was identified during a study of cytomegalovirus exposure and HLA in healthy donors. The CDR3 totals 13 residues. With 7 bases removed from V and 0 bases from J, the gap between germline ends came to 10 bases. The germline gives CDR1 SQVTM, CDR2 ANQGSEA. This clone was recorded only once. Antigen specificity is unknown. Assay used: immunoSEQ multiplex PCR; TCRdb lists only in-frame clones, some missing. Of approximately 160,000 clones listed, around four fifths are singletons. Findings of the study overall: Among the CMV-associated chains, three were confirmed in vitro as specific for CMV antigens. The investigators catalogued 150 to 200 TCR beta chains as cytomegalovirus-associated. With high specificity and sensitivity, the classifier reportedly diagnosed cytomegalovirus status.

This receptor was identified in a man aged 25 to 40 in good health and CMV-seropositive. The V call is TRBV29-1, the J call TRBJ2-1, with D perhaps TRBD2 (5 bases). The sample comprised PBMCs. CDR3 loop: CSAGIPSYNEQFF. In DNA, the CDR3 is TGCAGCGCCGGGATACCCTCCTACAATGAGCAGTTCTTC.